This T cell receptor beta chain was identified during a study of blood T cells in healthy people across ages. Study context: About one barcoded beta molecule per two T cells was captured by template switching. Study-wide results and limits: The recorded TCR beta diversity per million T cells decreased in a roughly linear manner with age. Unsorted PBMCs blocked a conclusive comparison of naive and antigen-experienced cells.

This CDR3 has 18 amino acids. Germline assignment: CDR1 MDHEN and CDR2 SYDVKM. V was pared by 4 bases and J by 0 bases, with 11 bases of the junction left unmatched. Alongside a J-beta primer mix, a sample-barcoded 5' primer served in a second PCR lasting about 7 to 12 cycles. TCRdb reprocessed the 5' RACE reads with MiXCR, giving one entry per CDR3 protein. The sample holds about 830,000 distinct CDR3 sequences, roughly 60% seen once. Donation came from healthy Caucasian individuals in Russia who were aged about 6 to 95. In the case of this clonotype: Its antigen is not identified.

The chain is built from TRBV28 and TRBJ1-4; 7 bases are shared with TRBD1. The receptor's source is a man aged 25-45 years in good health. Sequencing was carried out using blood. Here the CDR3 DNA reads TGTGCCAGCAGTTCGGGACAGCGCCTGGGGGCAACTAATGAAAAACTGTTTTTT. The encoded protein is CASSSGQRLGATNEKLFF.